This TCR beta chain was observed in a study of shared clonotypes between healthy human individuals. Germline V CDR1 and CDR2: SGHNT, YYREEE (reference sequence). The CDR3 loop spans 13 amino acids. V dropped 4 bases and J dropped 2 bases, with 10 bases sitting between them. Of note for this clone: Its antigen is not known.

Loaded into unsorted PBMC replicate PCRs was about 330 ng DNA, roughly 30,000 T cell genomes. This table comes from immunoSEQ multiplex PCR, and its TCRdb copy is limited to in-frame clones, with some not included. The table shows a few hundred thousand clones, with 79% occurring only once. Notes on the study in general: The authors expected sequencing depth to affect clonotype sharing among donors.

This chain links TRBV5-4 with TRBJ2-7, with D unclear. This receptor was identified in a woman aged 35 to 49 in good health. Some clones in this sample may be carry-over from other donors' samples. Specimen: PBMCs. The CDR3 region is CASSLGPPYEQYF. In nucleotides, the CDR3 is TGTGCCAGCAGCCTCGGACCACCCTACGAGCAGTACTTC.